One T cell receptor beta chain is described in this entry. This sample is drawn from a study of blood T cell repertoires in COVID-19. Study context: T cells, B-cell-depleted T cells, or PBMCs provided the cDNA or gDNA that served as material.

In the original analysis: Reference gene primers were amplified, and this amplification served to estimate nucleated cell counts. Assay used: immunoSEQ multiplex PCR; TCRdb lists only in-frame clones, some missing. The DNA was the basis for D and trimming; V, J and clone size are from that table. This sample has about 230,000 clones; approximately 80% occur once, and the top ten carry approximately 30%. Unmatched junction bases numbered 2, after V lost 7 bases and J lost 4 bases. CDR3 length equals 14 residues. In germline, CDR1 is SGHRS, CDR2 YFSETQ. The receptor's source is a man aged 35-49 years with acute or convalescent COVID-19. The rearrangement joins TRBV5-1 to TRBJ2-2, with TRBD2 matching over 12 bases. Sequencing input: peripheral blood. Here the CDR3 DNA reads TGCGCCAGCGGACTAGCGGGAACCACCGGGGAGCTGTTTTTT. It encodes CASGLAGTTGELFF. Filled out from reference TRBV5-1 and TRBJ2-2, the complete variable domain reads KAGVTQTPRYLIKTRGQQVTLSCSPISGHRSVSWYQQTPGQGLQFLFEYFSETQRNKGNFPGRFSGRQFSNSRSEMNVSTLELGDSALYLCASGLAGTTGELFFGEGSRLTVL.